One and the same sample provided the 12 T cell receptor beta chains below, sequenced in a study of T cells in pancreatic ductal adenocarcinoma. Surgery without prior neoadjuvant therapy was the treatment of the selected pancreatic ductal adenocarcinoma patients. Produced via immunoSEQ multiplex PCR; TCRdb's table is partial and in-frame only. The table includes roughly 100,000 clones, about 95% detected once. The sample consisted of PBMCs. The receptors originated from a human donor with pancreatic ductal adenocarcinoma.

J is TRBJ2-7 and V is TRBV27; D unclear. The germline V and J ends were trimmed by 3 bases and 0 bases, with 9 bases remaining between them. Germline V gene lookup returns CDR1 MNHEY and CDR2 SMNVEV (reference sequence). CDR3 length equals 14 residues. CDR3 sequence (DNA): TGTGCCAGCAGTTTGTCACACACCTCCTACGAGCAGTACTTC. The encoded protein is CASSLSHTSYEQYF.

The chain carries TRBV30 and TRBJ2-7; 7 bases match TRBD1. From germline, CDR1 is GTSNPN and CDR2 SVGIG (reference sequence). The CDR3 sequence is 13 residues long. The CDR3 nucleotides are TGTGCTGCGCAAGGGACAGATCACTACGAGCAGTACTTC. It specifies CAAQGTDHYEQYF.

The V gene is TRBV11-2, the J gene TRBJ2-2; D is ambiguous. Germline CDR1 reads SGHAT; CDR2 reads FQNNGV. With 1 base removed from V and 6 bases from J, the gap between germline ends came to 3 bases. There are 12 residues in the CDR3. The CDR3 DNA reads TGTGCCAGCAGCTTAGCTCCCGGGGAGCTGTTTTTT. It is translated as CASSLAPGELFF.

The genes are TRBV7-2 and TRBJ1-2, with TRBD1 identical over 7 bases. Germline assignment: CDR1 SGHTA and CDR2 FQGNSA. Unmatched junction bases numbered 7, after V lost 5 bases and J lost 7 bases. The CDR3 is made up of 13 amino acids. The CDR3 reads CASSRDRDSGYTF. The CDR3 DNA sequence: TGTGCCAGCAGCCGAGACAGGGATTCTGGCTACACCTTC.

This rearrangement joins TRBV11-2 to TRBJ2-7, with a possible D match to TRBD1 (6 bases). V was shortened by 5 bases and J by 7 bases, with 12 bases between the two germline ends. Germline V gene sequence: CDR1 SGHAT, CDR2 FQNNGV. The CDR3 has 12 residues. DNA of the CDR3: TGTGCCAGCAGCCCTCAAGACAGGGAGCAGTACTTC. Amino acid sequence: CASSPQDREQYF.

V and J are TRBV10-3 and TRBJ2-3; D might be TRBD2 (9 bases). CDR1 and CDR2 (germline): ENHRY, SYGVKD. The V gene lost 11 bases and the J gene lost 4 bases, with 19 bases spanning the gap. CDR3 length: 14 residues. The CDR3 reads CASGGGREADTQYF. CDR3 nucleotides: TGTGCCTCAGGGGGCGGGAGGGAGGCAGATACGCAGTATTTT.

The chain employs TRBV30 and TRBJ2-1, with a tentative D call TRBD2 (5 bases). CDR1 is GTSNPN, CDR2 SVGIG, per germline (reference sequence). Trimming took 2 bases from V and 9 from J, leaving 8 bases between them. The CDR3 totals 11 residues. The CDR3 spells CAWSYEGEQFF. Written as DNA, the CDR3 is TGTGCCTGGAGTTACGAGGGTGAGCAGTTCTTC.

CDR3 residues: CSSGRSEAFF. CDR3 in DNA: TGCAGCTCCGGGAGGTCTGAAGCTTTCTTT. The chain employs TRBV20-1 and TRBJ1-1; D gene unclear. The CDR3 has 10 amino acids. CDR1 and CDR2 (germline): DFQATT, SNEGSKA (reference sequence).

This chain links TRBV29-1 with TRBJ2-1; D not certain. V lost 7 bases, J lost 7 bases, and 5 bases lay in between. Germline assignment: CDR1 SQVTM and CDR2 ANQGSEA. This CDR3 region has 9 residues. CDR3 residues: CSASNEQFF. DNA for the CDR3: TGCAGCGCCTCTAATGAGCAGTTCTTC.

Written as DNA, the CDR3 is TGTGCCAGCAGCGTCGGGACACCGAACACCGGGGAGCTGTTTTTT. It is translated as CASSVGTPNTGELFF. The genes are TRBV7-9 and TRBJ2-2; perhaps TRBD1 as D (6 bases). The CDR3 runs to 15 residues. The V gene's germline CDR1 is SEHNR and CDR2 FQNEAQ (reference sequence). Deletions cut 5 bases from V and 0 bases from J, with 10 bases between.

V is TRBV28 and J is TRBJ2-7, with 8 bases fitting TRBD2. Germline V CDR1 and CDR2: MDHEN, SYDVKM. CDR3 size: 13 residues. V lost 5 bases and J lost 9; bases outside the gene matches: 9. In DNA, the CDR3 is TGTGCCAGCAGTCCGGCGGGGGGAATCCGGCAGTACTTC. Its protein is CASSPAGGIRQYF.

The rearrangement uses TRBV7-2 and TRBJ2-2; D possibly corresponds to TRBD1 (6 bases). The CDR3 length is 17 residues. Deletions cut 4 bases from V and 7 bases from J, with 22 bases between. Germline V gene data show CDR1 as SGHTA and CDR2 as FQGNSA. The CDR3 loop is CASSSPKGGWLDGELFF. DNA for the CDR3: TGTGCCAGCAGCTCCCCCAAAGGGGGTTGGTTGGACGGGGAGCTGTTTTTT. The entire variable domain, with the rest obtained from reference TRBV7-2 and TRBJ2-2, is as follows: GAGVSQSPSNKVTEKGKDVELRCDPISGHTALYWYRQSLGQGLEFLIYFQGNSAPDKSGLPSDRFSAERTGGSVSTLTIQRTQQEDSAVYLCASSSPKGGWLDGELFFGEGSRLTVL.